This is a list of T cell receptor beta chains from one sample in a study of T cell therapy after organ transplantation. Some clones are missing from TCRdb's copy, which holds only in-frame ones; the method was immunoSEQ multiplex PCR. The profile shows 40,000 to 60,000 clones, roughly 93% of them singletons. Their cognate antigens are unknown. This specimen was CD8+ T cells from blood, taken before autologous CMV-specific T cell therapy. The receptors were sampled from a human patient who had received a solid organ transplant and had CMV disease. Each CDR3 is given with its conserved first and last residue. D genes are given only for firm matches. The size field is filled for only some rows; it gives once, few, many or a size class.

D | size | J | V | DNA | CDR3
TRBD2 | . | TRBJ2-3 | TRBV10-3 | TGTGCCATCAGTGAGTCTGGGCTAGCGGGGAATACGCAGTATTTT | CAISESGLAGNTQYF
TRBD2 | . | TRBJ2-5 | TRBV7-8 | TGTGCCAGCAGCTTAGTCGTCGCGGGAGCTTCTAGCGAGGAGACCCAGTACTTC | CASSLVVAGASSEETQYF
. | once | TRBJ2-3 | TRBV30 | TGTGCCTGGAAGGGGGGGGTGACTAGCACAGATACGCAGTATTTT | CAWKGGVTSTDTQYF
TRBD2 | . | TRBJ2-7 | TRBV9 | TGTGCCAGCAGCGGGGAGGGGCGTTGGGACGAGCAGTACTTC | CASSGEGRWDEQYF
. | . | TRBJ1-1 | TRBV10-3 | TGTGCCATCAGTCACTTTGACGACATGAACACTGAAGCTTTCTTT | CAISHFDDMNTEAFF
. | . | TRBJ1-5 | TRBV4-2 | TGTGCCAGCAGCCAAGATTTGGGGGTCCAGCCCCAGCATTTT | CASSQDLGVQPQHF
. | . | TRBJ2-7 | TRBV29-1 | TGCAGCGTTGAAGGGGGTGGAAGCTCCTACGAGCAGTACTTC | CSVEGGGSSYEQYF
. | once | TRBJ1-5 | TRBV27 | TGTGCCAGCAGTCCTTCGCTGGGGGCAAGTCAGCCCCAGCATTTT | CASSPSLGASQPQHF
. | . | TRBJ1-5 | TRBV6-5 | TGTGCCAGCAGTTATACAGGTCAGCCCCAGCATTTT | CASSYTGQPQHF
TRBD1 | . | TRBJ1-6 | TRBV27 | TGTGCCAGCAGTCCGGGACAGCAAAATTCACCCCTCCACTTT | CASSPGQQNSPLHF
. | . | TRBJ2-7 | TRBV6-5 | TGTGCCAGCAGCCAAGGGGGTTCCTCCTACGAGCAGTACTTC | CASSQGGSSYEQYF
. | . | TRBJ2-6 | TRBV6-1 | TGTGCCAGCAGTGCCTCAGGGATAACTGGGGCCAACGTCCTGACTTTC | CASSASGITGANVLTF
. | . | TRBJ1-2 | TRBV2 | TGTGCCAGCAGTGTGGGGAACTATGGCTACACCTTC | CASSVGNYGYTF
. | . | TRBJ1-1 | TRBV6-5 | TGTGCCAGCAGTTACGGGGGAGGTGGTGAAGCTTTCTTT | CASSYGGGGEAFF
. | . | TRBJ1-1 | TRBV14 | TGTGCCAGCAGCCCCCTGACCGGGGCTAGGATGGGAGCTTTCTTT | CASSPLTGARMGAFF
. | . | TRBJ2-2 | TRBV2 | TGTGCCAGCCTCGACAGTGCCCCCACCGGGGAGCTGTTTTTT | CASLDSAPTGELFF
TRBD1 | . | TRBJ1-1 | TRBV30 | TGTGCCTGGAGGCAGGGGGCAGCTGAAGCTTTCTTT | CAWRQGAAEAFF
TRBD1 | . | TRBJ2-7 | TRBV9 | TGTGCCAGCAGCGTAGGACAGGGAGTTCCCTACGAGCAGTACTTC | CASSVGQGVPYEQYF
. | . | TRBJ2-3 | TRBV15 | TGTGCCACCAGCAGAGATCTACAAGCCCCCACAGATACGCAGTATTTT | CATSRDLQAPTDTQYF
. | . | TRBJ2-3 | TRBV4-3 | TGCGCCAGCAGCCAAGAGGGCGCTGGCAGTTACACAGATACGCAGTATTTT | CASSQEGAGSYTDTQYF
. | . | TRBJ2-3 | TRBV2 | TGTGCCAGCAGTCCTCCGGCAGATACGCAGTATTTT | CASSPPADTQYF
. | . | TRBJ2-1 | TRBV29-1 | TGCAGCGTTGAAGAAGCGCAGAGCTACAATGAGCAGTTCTTC | CSVEEAQSYNEQFF
. | . | TRBJ2-7 | TRBV11-2 | TGTGCCAGCAGGTTCGGTCCGGGGGACGAGCAGTACTTC | CASRFGPGDEQYF
. | . | TRBJ2-7 | TRBV9 | TGTGCCAGCAGCGGGTCGACCTACGAGCAGTACTTC | CASSGSTYEQYF
. | . | TRBJ2-5 | TRBV11-2 | TGTGCCAGCAGCGCATGGCAGGGGTACCAAGAGACCCAGTACTTC | CASSAWQGYQETQYF
. | . | TRBJ1-4 | TRBV7-9 | TGTGCCAGCAGCTCCCCGGAGGGGCCGGGACGTAATGAAAAACTGTTTTTT | CASSSPEGPGRNEKLFF
. | . | TRBJ2-1 | TRBV2 | TGTGCCAGCAGTGGTCAAGGCACCCAATACAATGAGCAGTTCTTC | CASSGQGTQYNEQFF
. | . | TRBJ1-1 | TRBV6-6 | TGTGCCAGCAGTTTGAGCCTTAACACTGAAGCTTTCTTT | CASSLSLNTEAFF
. | . | TRBJ1-5 | TRBV6-6 | TGTGCCAGCAGCCCTGACAGAAGGGCCCAGCATTTT | CASSPDRRAQHF
. | . | TRBJ2-1 | TRBV19 | TGTGCCAGTAGTCCCTCCCCTAGCTCCTACAATGAGCAGTTCTTC | CASSPSPSSYNEQFF
TRBD2 | . | TRBJ2-1 | TRBV13 | TGTGCCAGCAGCCGAGCGGGGGACCCTTACAATGAGCAGTTCTTC | CASSRAGDPYNEQFF
. | . | TRBJ2-1 | TRBV11-2 | TGTGCCAACCTAAGGGGTGTTGAGCAGTTCTTC | CANLRGVEQFF
. | . | TRBJ2-7 | TRBV19 | TGTGCCAGTAGGCCCAGTATCGGCTCTCGAATCTACGAGCAGTACTTC | CASRPSIGSRIYEQYF
. | . | TRBJ2-1 | TRBV9 | TGTGCCAGCAGCGTAGAAGGGGGTGTCGATGAGCAGTTCTTC | CASSVEGGVDEQFF
. | . | TRBJ1-1 | TRBV29-1 | TGCAGCGTTGTCCCAGGGGCAGGGGCCCTGCGGGGCGAAGCTTTCTTT | CSVVPGAGALRGEAFF
. | . | TRBJ1-5 | TRBV6-6 | TGTGCCAGCAGTGACTCCCCGGTCGATCAGCCCCAGCATTTT | CASSDSPVDQPQHF
. | . | TRBJ1-2 | TRBV19 | TGTGCCAGTAGTATAGTTCCCGTTCGCAGGACGGGGGCGGGGAACTATGGCTACACCTTC | CASSIVPVRRTGAGNYGYTF
. | . | TRBJ2-7 | TRBV9 | TGTGCCAGCAGCGCGAATACAGGAAACGAGCAGTACTTC | CASSANTGNEQYF
TRBD1 | few | TRBJ2-3 | TRBV14 | TGTGCCAGCAGCCAAGAATCAGCGACAGGGGCAGATACGCAGTATTTT | CASSQESATGADTQYF
TRBD2 | once | TRBJ2-3 | TRBV11-2 | TGTGCCAGCAGCAACGGGGGAGGGCAGGGAGATACGCAGTATTTT | CASSNGGGQGDTQYF
TRBD1 | . | TRBJ2-2 | TRBV2 | TGTGCCAGCAGTGTAGGTATTGGGGACAGGGCGAACACCGGGGAGCTGTTTTTT | CASSVGIGDRANTGELFF
. | once | TRBJ1-3 | TRBV4-3 | TGCGCCAGCAGCCAAGGTACAGTCTCTGGAAACACCATATATTTT | CASSQGTVSGNTIYF
. | . | TRBJ2-5 | TRBV6-6 | TGTGCCAGCAGTTACTCGGCGGGGCAAGAGACCCAGTACTTC | CASSYSAGQETQYF
. | . | TRBJ2-7 | TRBV9 | TGTGCCAGCAGCGTAGGCGGGGTTACGGCCGAGCAGTACTTC | CASSVGGVTAEQYF
. | few | TRBJ1-3 | TRBV27 | TGTGCCAGCGGACCTCTACCGACGTCTGGAAACACCATATATTTT | CASGPLPTSGNTIYF
. | . | TRBJ2-3 | TRBV7-8 | TGTGCCAGCAGCATCGCCTCGACGGGACCCACAGATACGCAGTATTTT | CASSIASTGPTDTQYF
. | . | TRBJ2-3 | TRBV27 | TGTGCCAGCAGTCACGTAAAGGGAAAAGATACGCAGTATTTT | CASSHVKGKDTQYF
TRBD1 | . | TRBJ2-2 | TRBV5-5 | TGTGCCAGCAGAGGCCCAGGGGGGAACACCGGGGAGCTGTTTTTT | CASRGPGGNTGELFF
. | . | TRBJ2-7 | TRBV15 | TGTGCCACCAGCAGAGATACCGGCAGGGCGAGCTCCTACGAGCAGTACTTC | CATSRDTGRASSYEQYF
TRBD1 | . | TRBJ2-7 | TRBV5-4 | TGTGCCAGCAGCTATGTGGGACAGGGAATTTTCGGCTCCTACGAGCAGTACTTC | CASSYVGQGIFGSYEQYF
TRBD1 | . | TRBJ1-1 | TRBV4-1 | TGCGCCAGCAGCCAAGTACTCCGGGACAGCAACACTGAAGCTTTCTTT | CASSQVLRDSNTEAFF
TRBD1 | . | TRBJ1-4 | TRBV4-2 | TGTGCCAGCAGCCAAGAGCTTACCGGGACAGGTTATGAAAAACTGTTTTTT | CASSQELTGTGYEKLFF
. | . | TRBJ1-1 | TRBV6-5 | TGTGCCAGCAGTTACTCGAACCGGCCTCCGAGCGCTGAAGCTTTCTTT | CASSYSNRPPSAEAFF
. | . | TRBJ2-5 | TRBV27 | TGTGCCAGCAGTTCCCCATTTTCAGAACAGGCAGGGGAGACCCAGTACTTC | CASSSPFSEQAGETQYF
TRBD1 | . | TRBJ2-7 | TRBV5-6 | TGTGCCAGCAGCCCGGGACAGTCCTACGAGCAGTACTTC | CASSPGQSYEQYF
. | . | TRBJ2-1 | TRBV13 | TGTGCCAGCAGCTCCAACTACAATGAGCAGTTCTTC | CASSSNYNEQFF
TRBD1 | . | TRBJ2-4 | TRBV6-5 | TGTGCCAGCAGTCCCTACAGGGGGCCGGGGGACATTCAGTACTTC | CASSPYRGPGDIQYF